This is a list of T cell receptor beta chains from one sample in a study of Ad26.COV2.S vaccination and SARS-CoV-2 variants. This table comes from immunoSEQ multiplex PCR, and its TCRdb copy is limited to in-frame clones, with some not included. Here the sample spans about 680,000 clones, 70% to 90% being singletons. This sample comprised peripheral blood, obtained in a trial of Ad26.COV2.S vaccine versus placebo. These receptors were collected from a person aged 18-65 years who received the Ad26.COV2.S COVID-19 vaccine or a placebo. Both conserved end residues are trimmed from each CDR3. Clone size is shown for a subset of rows, as once, few, many or a class of expanded clone.

>TRBV15|-|TRBJ1-5
ATSRDKSGGNQPQH
>TRBV2|-|TRBJ2-1
ASSEILAGGTEQF
>TRBV30|-|TRBJ1-5
AWSVEGQPQH
>TRBV3-1/TRBV3-2|-|TRBJ1-2
ASSQIGQAGAGYT
>TRBV2|-|TRBJ1-2
ASMGGSYGYT
>TRBV7-2|-|TRBJ2-7
ASSLGQRRYEQY
>TRBV19|-|TRBJ2-5
ASSIETGPQTQY
>TRBV7-9|-|TRBJ2-7
ASSLAGVLAGSEQY
>TRBV19|once|TRBJ1-4
ASSPPSAQVGKLF
>TRBV30|-|TRBJ2-5
AWSVGEKETQY
>TRBV4-1|-|TRBJ2-7
ASSQVVGASYEQY
>TRBV7-6|-|TRBJ2-2
ASSLGTALTGELF
>TRBV6-2/TRBV6-3|-|TRBJ1-2
ASSLGDRSGYT
>TRBV5-4|-|TRBJ2-7
ASSPSLAGGPDEQY
>TRBV19|-|TRBJ2-4
ASSEGRDIQY
>TRBV9|once|TRBJ2-1
ASSVERSDRGDEQF
>TRBV3-1/TRBV3-2|-|TRBJ1-3
ASSQDRGSPAGNTIY
>TRBV9|-|TRBJ1-1
ASSVALTGAGTEAF
>TRBV30|-|TRBJ1-6
AWSDADRSSYNSPLH
>TRBV7-2|-|TRBJ1-2
ASSKRGVSWYGYT
>TRBV5-1|-|TRBJ2-1
ASALAAGSYNEQF
>TRBV5-1|-|TRBJ1-1
ASSAGQGRNTEAF
>TRBV10-3|-|TRBJ2-2
AISESAPTGELF
>TRBV19|-|TRBJ2-1
ASSSRGEEQF